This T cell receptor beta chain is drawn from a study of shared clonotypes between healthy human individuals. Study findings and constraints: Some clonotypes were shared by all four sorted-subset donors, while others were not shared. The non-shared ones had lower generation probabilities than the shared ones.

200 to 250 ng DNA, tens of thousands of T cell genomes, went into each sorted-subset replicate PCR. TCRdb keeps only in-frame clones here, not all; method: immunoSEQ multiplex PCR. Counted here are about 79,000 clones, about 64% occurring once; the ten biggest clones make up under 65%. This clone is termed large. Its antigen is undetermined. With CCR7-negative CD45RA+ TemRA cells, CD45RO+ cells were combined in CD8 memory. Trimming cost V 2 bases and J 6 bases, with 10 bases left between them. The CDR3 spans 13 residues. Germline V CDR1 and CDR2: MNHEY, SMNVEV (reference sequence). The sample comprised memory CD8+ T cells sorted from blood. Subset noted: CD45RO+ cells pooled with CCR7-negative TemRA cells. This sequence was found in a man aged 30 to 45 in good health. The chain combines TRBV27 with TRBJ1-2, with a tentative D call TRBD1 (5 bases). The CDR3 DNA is TGTGCCAGCAGTTTAGACAGCTTTCATGGCTACACCTTC. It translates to CASSLDSFHGYTF.